The 17 T cell receptor beta chains below all came from one sample that was sequenced in a study of blood T cell repertoires in COVID-19. The data were produced by immunoSEQ multiplex PCR, yet TCRdb's version contains in-frame clones alone and is incomplete. Of under 250,000 clones listed, 75% to 85% are singletons. Sequencing was carried out using PBMCs or T cells enriched from blood (not recorded which). These receptors were obtained from a woman aged 50 to 65 with acute COVID-19.

This clone occurred once. CDR3 sequence reads: CASHRGHNTEAFF. Written as DNA, the CDR3 is TGTGCCAGTCACAGGGGGCATAACACTGAAGCTTTCTTT. The rearrangement links TRBV6-5 to TRBJ1-1, with 9 bases fitting TRBD1. After removal of 9 bases from V and 2 bases from J, the junction contained 4 bases not matched to a gene. Germline V gene data show CDR1 as MNHEY and CDR2 as SVGAGI. The CDR3 totals 13 residues.

The chain combines TRBV9 with TRBJ1-2; D not resolved. V lost 4 bases and J lost 8, with 42 bases in between. The CDR3 contains 22 residues. Germline V lookup: CDR1 SGDLS, CDR2 YYNGEE. The CDR3 protein is CASSTSRPGAEPPSGSISGYTF. Here the CDR3 DNA reads TGTGCCAGCAGCACTTCGAGACCGGGAGCCGAACCCCCCTCCGGTTCTATATCGGGCTACACCTTC.

The rearrangement uses TRBV5-1 and TRBJ2-6; D perhaps matches TRBD2 (6 bases). Germline lookup yields CDR1 SGHRS and CDR2 YFSETQ. Trimming removed 4 bases from V and 0 bases from J, with 17 bases in between. The CDR3 length is 18 residues. CDR3 amino acids: CASSSTGTESSGANVLTF. CDR3 coding DNA: TGCGCCAGCAGCAGCACCGGGACTGAAAGCTCTGGGGCCAACGTCCTGACTTTC. Using reference TRBV5-1 and TRBJ2-6 for the parts outside the CDR3, the full variable domain is KAGVTQTPRYLIKTRGQQVTLSCSPISGHRSVSWYQQTPGQGLQFLFEYFSETQRNKGNFPGRFSGRQFSNSRSEMNVSTLELGDSALYLCASSSTGTESSGANVLTFGAGSRLTVL.

This rearrangement joins TRBV19 to TRBJ2-2; tentatively, D is TRBD1 (5 bases). The CDR3 is 15 amino acids. Germline values: CDR1 LNHDA, CDR2 SQIVND (reference sequence). The V and J ends lost 3 bases and 4 bases respectively, with 12 bases between them. The CDR3 is CASSMKGLPTGELFF. CDR3 nucleotides: TGTGCCAGTAGTATGAAGGGGCTACCCACCGGGGAGCTGTTTTTT. Using reference TRBV19 and TRBJ2-2 for the parts outside the CDR3, the full variable domain is DGGITQSPKYLFRKEGQNVTLSCEQNLNHDAMYWYRQDPGQGLRLIYYSQIVNDFQKGDIAEGYSVSREKKESFPLTVTSAQKNPTAFYLCASSMKGLPTGELFFGEGSRLTVL.

This clone was observed once. V is TRBV20-1 and J is TRBJ2-1, with a possible D match to TRBD1 (5 bases). CDR3 size: 12 residues. Germline CDR1 is DFQATT and CDR2 is SNEGSKA (reference sequence). The germline V and J ends were trimmed by 3 bases and 7 bases, with 10 bases remaining between them. Here the CDR3 DNA reads TGCAGTGCTAGTGCCAGGGTAAATGAGCAGTTCTTC. Translated, it gives CSASARVNEQFF.

V gene TRBV23-1 combines with J gene TRBJ2-7, with 10 bases that match TRBD2. TRBV23-1 falls under the ORF class, with uncertain function. This CDR3 contains 19 residues. Unmatched junction bases numbered 18, after V lost 7 bases and J lost 0 bases. The CDR3 here is CASTHPKPVAGGLSYEQYF. CDR3 DNA: TGCGCCAGCACCCACCCCAAACCCGTAGCGGGGGGCCTCTCCTACGAGCAGTACTTC.

V gene TRBV5-1 combines with J gene TRBJ2-1; perhaps TRBD1 as D (5 bases). V lost 0 bases to trimming and J lost 6 bases, with 13 bases between them. The CDR3 is 15 amino acids. Looked up from germline, CDR1 is SGHRS and CDR2 is YFSETQ. CDR3 DNA: TGCGCCAGCAGCTTGGGACCCGTTGGGGCCAATGAGCAGTTCTTC. Its protein is CASSLGPVGANEQFF.

The chain uses TRBV12-3 or TRBV12-4 and TRBJ1-1; D unresolved. CDR3 length: 13 residues. V lost 3 bases to trimming and J lost 5 bases, with 10 bases between them. CDR3 loop: CASSLFPGTEAFF. The CDR3 coding sequence is TGTGCCAGCAGTTTGTTCCCGGGGACTGAAGCTTTCTTT.

This chain links TRBV6-5 with TRBJ1-2, with 8 bases that match TRBD1. Germline CDR1 MNHEY, CDR2 SVGAGI. The CDR3 covers 14 residues. With V trimmed by 7 bases and J by 5 bases, 9 bases remained unmatched. DNA of the CDR3: TGTGCCAGCACCAAGGGACAGGATCCATATGGCTACACCTTC. Translation: CASTKGQDPYGYTF.

This clone was recorded once. CDR3 amino acids: CASPGLDNVREQYF. In DNA, the CDR3 is TGTGCCAGCCCGGGACTAGATAATGTCCGCGAGCAGTACTTC. The gene calls are TRBV2 and TRBJ2-7; 8 bases match TRBD2. CDR1 SNHLY and CDR2 FYNNEI come from the germline V gene. With 8 bases clipped from V and 6 bases from J, the junction kept 12 bases outside the gene matches. CDR3 size: 14 residues.

The V gene is TRBV18, the J gene TRBJ1-1; TRBD1 matches 7 bases. V was clipped by 4 bases and J by 2 bases; unmatched bases: 4. Germline-derived CDR1 and CDR2 are KGHSH and LQKENI. The CDR3 totals 14 residues. The CDR3 nucleotides read TGTGCCAGCTCACAACAGGGGTCTAACACTGAAGCTTTCTTT. Residues: CASSQQGSNTEAFF. Variable domain in full (rest from reference TRBV18 and TRBJ1-1): NAGVMQNPRHLVRRRGQEARLRCSPMKGHSHVYWYRQLPEEGLKFMVYLQKENIIDESGMPKERFSAEFPKEGPSILRIQQVVRGDSAAYFCASSQQGSNTEAFFGQGTRLTVV.

This CDR3 is CASKGAISNTEAFF. The CDR3 DNA reads TGCGCCAGCAAAGGGGCGATCTCGAACACTGAAGCTTTCTTT. V usage is TRBV5-1 and J usage is TRBJ1-1; tentatively, D is TRBD1 (5 bases). Germline lookup yields CDR1 SGHRS and CDR2 YFSETQ. V was pared by 6 bases and J by 1 base, with 13 bases between. The CDR3 contains 14 residues.

This chain joins TRBV6-5 and TRBJ1-1; 10 bases line up with TRBD1. Germline trimming cut 4 bases from V and 0 bases from J; bases unmatched to any gene: 2. Germline CDR1 is MNHEY and CDR2 is SVGAGI. The CDR3 runs 15 residues. The CDR3 sequence: CASSWGQGMNTEAFF. The CDR3 DNA is TGTGCCAGCAGTTGGGGACAGGGGATGAACACTGAAGCTTTCTTT.

The V and J genes are TRBV5-4 and TRBJ1-1, with 7 bases matching TRBD1. The CDR3 contains 11 residues. Germline V gene sequence: CDR1 SGHNT, CDR2 YYREEE (reference sequence). V trimming: 0 bases; J trimming: 10 bases; junction bases outside the gene matches: 0. This CDR3 is CASSLGQGAFF. DNA for the CDR3: TGTGCCAGCAGCTTGGGACAGGGAGCTTTCTTT. The whole variable domain, remainder taken from reference TRBV5-4 and TRBJ1-1, is ETGVTQSPTHLIKTRGQQVTLRCSSQSGHNTVSWYQQALGQGPQFIFQYYREEENGRGNFPPRFSGLQFPNYSSELNVNALELDDSALYLCASSLGQGAFFGQGTRLTVV.

This clone has just one count. The V call is TRBV7-2, the J call TRBJ1-2; 9 nucleotides agree with TRBD1. Germline V gene lookup returns CDR1 SGHTA and CDR2 FQGNSA. The CDR3 runs 15 residues. With 7 bases clipped from V and 6 bases from J, the junction kept 12 bases outside the gene matches. The CDR3 nucleotides read TGTGCCAGCACCCGGGACAGGGCCTGGGGTAATGGCTACACCTTC. This codes for CASTRDRAWGNGYTF.

The chain carries TRBV4-2 and TRBJ1-1; unclear D gene. CDR1 is LGHNA and CDR2 is YNFKEQ in the germline V gene. Deletions cut 3 bases from V and 5 bases from J, with 13 bases between. The CDR3 spans 14 residues. For the CDR3, the DNA is TGTGCCAGCAGCCAGAACGGGGTCGAGACTGAAGCTTTCTTT. This gives the protein CASSQNGVETEAFF.

The chain uses TRBV7-9 and TRBJ1-2; D remains unclear. The CDR3 has 12 residues. Germline CDR1 reads SEHNR; CDR2 reads FQNEAQ (reference sequence). V lost 2 bases and J lost 8, with 9 bases in between. CDR3 DNA: TGTGCCAGCAGCTTACAGGTTGAGGGCTACACCTTC. Protein sequence: CASSLQVEGYTF.